One sample yielded the 21 T cell receptor beta chains listed below, sequenced in a study of blood T cells in healthy people across ages. Then a second PCR, running roughly 7 to 11 cycles, was carried out with a sample-barcoded 5' primer and a J-beta primer mix. TCRdb processed the 5' RACE reads anew with MiXCR; each CDR3 protein has one entry. The sample shows about 580,000 distinct CDR3 sequences, roughly 43% of them seen only once. Material for sequencing was blood. These receptor sequences come from an elderly man in good health.

The V and J genes are TRBV11-3 and TRBJ2-2, with D possibly being TRBD2 (5 bases). Germline V CDR1 and CDR2: SGHNT, YENEEA. The CDR3 loop spans 17 amino acids. V was cut by 4 bases and J by 4 bases, with 19 bases left in between. This chain's CDR3 is CASSSLTSSGSTGELFF. The CDR3 DNA sequence: TGTGCCAGCAGCTCCCTAACATCCAGCGGTAGCACCGGGGAGCTGTTTTTT.

Worth noting for this clonotype: One end of the junction fails to match germline, which may point to a read error. This chain uses TRBV20-1 with TRBJ1-1; D is possibly TRBD1 (6 bases). This CDR3 contains 14 residues. In germline, CDR1 is DFQATT, CDR2 SNEGSKA (reference sequence). For the CDR3, the DNA is TGCAGTGCTAGAGGCACAGGGCGGAACATTGAAGCTTTCTTT. Its translation: CSARGTGRNIEAFF.

This clonotype turned up a few times. The V gene is TRBV20-1, the J gene TRBJ1-4; possible D gene TRBD1, 6 bases. CDR1 and CDR2 (germline): DFQATT, SNEGSKA (reference sequence). V shed 6 bases and J shed 7 bases, with 9 bases lying between them. The CDR3 consists of 11 residues. CDR3 DNA sequence: TGCAGTGCACAACAGGGTGAAAAACTGTTTTTT. Translated: CSAQQGEKLFF.

The CDR3 here is CASSLGGDSPYEQYF. As DNA, the CDR3 is TGTGCCAGCAGCCTAGGGGGGGACTCTCCCTACGAGCAGTACTTC. The chain uses TRBV4-2 and TRBJ2-7; D is perhaps TRBD2 (7 bases). The CDR3 spans 15 residues. The V gene lost 4 bases and the J gene lost 2 bases, with 15 bases spanning the gap. The V gene's germline CDR1 is LGHNA and CDR2 YNFKEQ.

This clonotype was seen more than once but under ten times. The gene calls are TRBV10-3 and TRBJ2-2; D might be TRBD1 or TRBD2, each matching 5 bases. The V end lost 2 bases, the J end lost 2 bases, and 9 bases lay between the germline ends. CDR3 size: 15 residues. CDR1 ENHRY and CDR2 SYGVKD come from the germline V gene. The CDR3 loop reads CAISEGGTNTGELFF. The CDR3 DNA is TGTGCCATCAGTGAGGGTGGGACCAACACCGGGGAGCTGTTTTTT.

V and J are TRBV10-3 and TRBJ1-1; D is unresolved. The CDR3 contains 13 residues. V lost 6 bases, J lost 3 bases, and 11 bases lay in between. Germline values: CDR1 ENHRY, CDR2 SYGVKD. The CDR3 loop reads CAIRVQIDTEAFF. The CDR3 DNA sequence: TGTGCCATCAGGGTGCAGATCGACACTGAAGCTTTCTTT.

This rearrangement joins TRBV5-1 to TRBJ2-2, with 10 bases lining up with TRBD2. This CDR3 has 16 amino acids. Unmatched junction bases numbered 6, after V lost 5 bases and J lost 2 bases. Germline assignment: CDR1 SGHRS and CDR2 YFSETQ. The CDR3 here is CASRDQREGNTGELFF. The CDR3 region has the DNA TGCGCCAGCAGGGACCAGCGGGAGGGCAACACCGGGGAGCTGTTTTTT.

This chain links TRBV30 with TRBJ2-3; tentatively, D is TRBD2 (6 bases). The CDR3 is made up of 16 amino acids. V gave up 4 bases and J gave up 1 base, with 18 bases separating them. In germline, CDR1 is GTSNPN, CDR2 SVGIG (reference sequence). CDR3 region: CAWKMAGTVGTDTQYF. In DNA form, the CDR3 reads TGTGCCTGGAAAATGGCGGGAACGGTGGGCACAGATACGCAGTATTTT. Filled out from reference TRBV30 and TRBJ2-3, the complete variable domain reads SQTIHQWPATLVQPVGSPLSLECTVEGTSNPNLYWYRQAAGRGLQLLFYSVGIGQISSEVPQNLSASRPQDRQFILSSKKLLLSDSGFYLCAWKMAGTVGTDTQYFGPGTRLTVL.

This clonotype came up a few times. V gene TRBV7-9 combines with J gene TRBJ2-7; D unclear. Per germline, CDR1 SEHNR and CDR2 FQNEAQ (reference sequence). The CDR3 is 12 amino acids. The V end lost 5 bases, the J end lost 2 bases, and 7 bases lay between the germline ends. The DNA for the CDR3 is TGTGCCAGCAGCGCCATCGCCTACGAGCAGTACTTC. Protein sequence: CASSAIAYEQYF.

This clonotype was counted many times. The V and J genes are TRBV7-9 and TRBJ2-1; 9 bases fit TRBD1. The CDR3 runs to 15 residues. CDR1 is SEHNR, CDR2 FQNEAQ, per germline (reference sequence). V shed 2 bases, J shed 4 bases, and the junction held 3 bases outside the gene matches. CDR3 region: CASSLWDREYNEQFF. The CDR3 coding sequence is TGTGCCAGCAGCTTATGGGACAGGGAGTACAATGAGCAGTTCTTC.

The chain is built from TRBV6-1 and TRBJ1-5; D is ambiguous. The CDR3 covers 15 residues. V was clipped by 4 bases and J by 4 bases, with 14 bases between them. CDR1 is MNHNS, CDR2 SASEGT, per germline. CDR3 DNA: TGTGCCAGCAGTGTTAGCACCGCGGGAAATCAGCCCCAGCATTTT. It yields the protein CASSVSTAGNQPQHF.

The V gene is TRBV12-3 or TRBV12-4, the J gene TRBJ2-7, with D possibly being TRBD1 (6 bases). The CDR3 totals 14 residues. Trimming took off 5 bases at V and 2 bases at J, with 13 bases between the two ends. The CDR3 bases are TGTGCCAGCAGTGTAACAAGGACAGCCTACGAGCAGTACTTC. Amino acid sequence: CASSVTRTAYEQYF.

In this sample, this clonotype turned up many times. This rearrangement joins TRBV6-6 to TRBJ1-1, with unresolved D. Germline CDR1 reads MNHNY; CDR2 reads SVGAGI (reference sequence). The CDR3 is 13 residues long. V shed 7 bases and J shed 1 base, with 10 bases lying between them. The CDR3 DNA follows: TGTGCCAGCATCAACAGCCGGAACACTGAAGCTTTCTTT. It yields the protein CASINSRNTEAFF.

This clonotype was observed a handful of times. J is TRBJ2-5 and V is TRBV6-2 or TRBV6-3; D is unresolved. Trimming removed 2 bases at V and 1 base at J, with 11 bases between. This CDR3 spans 15 amino acids. The germline gives CDR1 MNHEY, CDR2 SVGEGT. The CDR3 bases are TGTGCCAGCAGTTACGGCTTTACCTTCCAAGAGACCCAGTACTTC. This codes for CASSYGFTFQETQYF.

Turning to this clonotype: This clone may be a read error of a much larger clone one base away. The chain links TRBV20-1 to TRBJ2-5, with 8 positions matching TRBD2. The CDR3 consists of 13 residues. Germline values: CDR1 DFQATT, CDR2 SNEGSKA (reference sequence). Losses at the gene ends were 5 bases for V and 11 bases for J; bases not matched to a gene: 13. CDR3 loop: CSAQLSGAGEQYF. The DNA for the CDR3 is TGCAGTGCTCAGCTGTCGGGAGCGGGGGAGCAGTACTTC.

This clonotype was found many times. The J gene is TRBJ2-3, the V gene TRBV6-6; TRBD2 aligns across 9 bases. After removal of 2 bases from V and 0 bases from J, the junction contained 6 bases not matched to a gene. The CDR3 is 17 amino acids. CDR1 is MNHNY and CDR2 is SVGAGI in the germline V gene (reference sequence). CDR3 sequence reads: CASSYLAAGGSTDTQYF. In DNA, the CDR3 is TGTGCCAGCAGTTACCTCGCAGCGGGGGGTAGCACAGATACGCAGTATTTT.

This clonotype turned up a few times. A much larger clone differs by one base, so this may be a read error. V and J are TRBV6-6 and TRBJ2-1; TRBD2 matches at 11 bases. The J call may be mistaken, given a closer DNA end match to TRBJ2-7. Germline CDR1 MNHNY, CDR2 SVGAGI (reference sequence). The CDR3 runs 16 residues. CDR3 sequence: CASSSATSGAYNEQYF. CDR3 nucleotide sequence: TGTGCCAGCAGTTCGGCGACTAGCGGGGCTTACAATGAGCAGTACTTC.

As concerns this clonotype: It is likely a read error, because the conserved phenylalanine at the end of the CDR3 is missing. CDR3 bases: TGTGCCAGCAGTTTTAAGGCTAGCGGGAGCAATGAGCAGTTCTCC. It is translated as CASSFKASGSNEQFS. This chain joins TRBV12-3 or TRBV12-4 and TRBJ2-1; 10 positions match TRBD2. The V and J ends lost 3 bases and 6 bases, in that order; junction bases with no gene match: 5. The CDR3 has 15 amino acids.

In this sample, this clonotype turned up a few times. V and J are TRBV4-3 and TRBJ1-4, with D unresolved. Germline CDR1 reads LGHNA; CDR2 reads YSLEER. The V gene lost 1 base and the J gene lost 6 bases, with 15 bases spanning the gap. CDR3 length equals 16 residues. CDR3 loop: CASSQVLSGRDEKLFF. The CDR3 DNA reads TGCGCCAGCAGCCAAGTCTTATCCGGGCGAGATGAAAAACTGTTTTTT.

The chain recombines TRBV24-1 with TRBJ2-3, with 9 positions matching TRBD1. The CDR3 has 16 amino acids. Germline V gene sequence: CDR1 KGHDR, CDR2 SFDVKD. V lost 3 bases and J lost 6; bases outside the gene matches: 9. CDR3 DNA: TGTGCCACCAGTGATCGAAGGGACAGGGAATTGGATACGCAGTATTTT. Amino acid sequence: CATSDRRDRELDTQYF.

This chain's CDR3 is CSASSSGTTETQYF. The CDR3 nucleotides read TGCAGTGCTAGCTCTAGCGGGACGACAGAGACCCAGTACTTC. The rearrangement links TRBV20-1 to TRBJ2-5; 9 bases map to TRBD2. CDR3 size: 14 residues. CDR1 is DFQATT, CDR2 SNEGSKA, per germline (reference sequence). With V trimmed by 3 bases and J by 4 bases, 6 bases remained unmatched.